This record concerns one T cell receptor beta chain sequence. Its antigen is still unknown. These data belong to a study of cytomegalovirus exposure and HLA in healthy donors. The PCR made use of 60 Vbeta and 13 Jbeta primers. Some clones are missing from TCRdb's copy, which holds only in-frame ones; the method was immunoSEQ multiplex PCR. Altogether about 180,000 clones are present, 84% being singletons, with the ten largest covering around 0.97%. Points from the study as a whole: Being productive about 87% or about 30% of the time was typical of most TCR beta V segments in an earlier analysis.

The CDR3 spans 18 residues. Per germline, CDR1 MGHRA and CDR2 YSYEKL. V lost 0 bases, J lost 2 bases, and 9 bases stayed unmatched. The receptor was derived from a man aged 30-40 years in good health and CMV-seronegative. Sequencing was performed on PBMCs. V usage is TRBV4-1 and J usage is TRBJ1-3; TRBD1 matches 8 bases. CDR3 loop: CASSQEAQGASAGNTIYF. CDR3 nucleotide sequence: TGCGCCAGCAGCCAAGAAGCGCAGGGGGCAAGCGCTGGAAACACCATATATTTT.